Presented here are 30 T cell receptor beta chains from one specimen sequenced in a study of T cells in Graves' hyperthyroidism and ophthalmopathy. Amplification yielded TCR beta CDR3 regions, with RNA transcripts as the source. Researchers ran a first-round RT-PCR on the TCR CDR3 using the HTBI primer set. TCRdb itself ran the multiplex PCR reads through MiXCR, one entry per CDR3 protein. The sample includes over 500,000 distinct CDR3 sequences, around 16% of them seen just once. Sequencing was performed on blood. All receptors come from a woman in her twenties or thirties with Graves' ophthalmopathy.

This chain links TRBV7-9 with TRBJ1-2, with TRBD1 identical over 9 bases. CDR3 length: 14 amino acids. Germline CDR1 SEHNR, CDR2 FQNEAQ (reference sequence). V gave up 5 bases and J gave up 8 bases; unmatched junction bases: 9. CDR3 nucleotide sequence: TGTGCCAGCAGCCCCCCCGGGACAGGGTCAGGCTACACCTTC. This sequence encodes CASSPPGTGSGYTF. The entire variable domain, with the rest obtained from reference TRBV7-9 and TRBJ1-2, is as follows: DTGVSQNPRHKITKRGQNVTFRCDPISEHNRLYWYRQTLGQGPEFLTYFQNEAQLEKSRLLSDRFSAERPKGSFSTLEIQRTEQGDSAMYLCASSPPGTGSGYTFGSGTRLTVV.

The chain recombines TRBV4-3 with TRBJ1-4; 7 positions agree with TRBD1. Trimming took 4 bases from V and 10 from J; bases not matched to a gene: 12. From germline, CDR1 is LGHNA and CDR2 YSLEER. The CDR3 length is 15 residues. The CDR3: CASSPNTGVGVKLFF. CDR3 nucleotide sequence: TGCGCCAGCAGCCCCAATACAGGGGTCGGTGTAAAACTGTTTTTT.

This clonotype has a count of ten or more. The V call is TRBV13, the J call TRBJ2-7, with D perhaps TRBD2 (5 bases). Germline V gives CDR1 PRHDT, CDR2 FYEKMQ (reference sequence). Trimming left V 5 bases short and J 3 bases short, with 11 bases between. This CDR3 has 13 residues. CDR3: CASSPSEGYEQYF. Here the CDR3 DNA reads TGTGCCAGCAGCCCGAGTGAGGGCTACGAGCAGTACTTC.

This clonotype showed up just a few times. The CDR3 here is CASSLSPGRRNEQFF. DNA of the CDR3: TGTGCCAGCAGCTTATCCCCGGGGCGTCGAAATGAGCAGTTCTTC. V is TRBV7-6 and J is TRBJ2-1; D possibly matches TRBD1 or TRBD2 (5 bases each). Germline lookup yields CDR1 SGHVS and CDR2 FNYEAQ. The CDR3 extends over 15 amino acids. V shed 2 bases and J shed 7 bases, with 15 bases lying between them.

The V gene is TRBV28, the J gene TRBJ1-3, with 9 bases aligning to TRBD1. With 8 bases clipped from V and 5 bases from J, the junction kept 7 bases outside the gene matches. The CDR3 runs 14 residues. CDR1 MDHEN and CDR2 SYDVKM come from the germline V gene. The chain's CDR3 is CASGEGQGRNTIYF. In nucleotides, the CDR3 is TGTGCCAGCGGGGAAGGACAGGGGCGAAACACCATATATTTT. Complete variable domain (other parts from reference TRBV28 and TRBJ1-3): DVKVTQSSRYLVKRTGEKVFLECVQDMDHENMFWYRQDPGLGLRLIYFSYDVKMKEKGDIPEGYSVSREKKERFSLILESASTNQTSMYLCASGEGQGRNTIYFGEGSWLTVV.

This chain connects TRBV7-2 to TRBJ1-6, with no clear D. This CDR3 has 15 amino acids. Trimming shortened V by 1 base and J by 2 bases, and 6 bases separated the two germline ends. Germline CDR1 is SGHTA and CDR2 is FQGNSA. The CDR3 spells CASSLGAAYNSPLHF. As DNA, the CDR3 is TGTGCCAGCAGCTTAGGGGCCGCCTATAATTCACCCCTCCACTTT.

This clonotype has more than one count but fewer than ten. The chain couples TRBV6-1 to TRBJ2-3; 9 positions match TRBD1. The CDR3 totals 15 residues. The V segment lost 4 bases and the J segment 3 bases; nucleotides outside the gene matches: 5. CDR1 and CDR2 from the germline V gene are MNHNS and SASEGT. The DNA of the CDR3 is TGTGCCAGCAGTGCTACAGGGGGCGGGACAGATACGCAGTATTTT. Translating it yields CASSATGGGTDTQYF.

This clonotype was picked up one time. The chain employs TRBV19 and TRBJ1-2; the match to TRBD1 covers 11 bases. The CDR3 runs to 15 residues. V lost 3 bases and J lost 3; bases outside the gene matches: 3. Germline V gene sequence: CDR1 LNHDA, CDR2 SQIVND (reference sequence). The CDR3 loop reads CASSMDRGQDYGYTF. CDR3 coding DNA: TGTGCCAGTAGTATGGACAGGGGGCAAGACTATGGCTACACCTTC.

This clonotype was picked up a small number of times. V and J are TRBV19 and TRBJ2-7, with 9 bases that match TRBD2. The CDR3 sequence is 16 residues long. V gave up 0 bases and J gave up 3 bases; unmatched junction bases: 6. In germline, CDR1 is LNHDA, CDR2 SQIVND (reference sequence). The DNA of the CDR3 is TGTGCCAGTAGTATAGAACCGACTAGCGGAGGCTACGAGCAGTACTTC. Amino acids: CASSIEPTSGGYEQYF.

In its sample, this clonotype was seen a few times. The chain joins TRBV2 to TRBJ2-3, with 8 nucleotides matching TRBD2. The CDR3 totals 13 residues. V lost 10 bases to trimming and J lost 4 bases; unmatched junction nucleotides: 7. Germline V gene data show CDR1 as SNHLY and CDR2 as FYNNEI. The CDR3 nucleotides are TGTGCCATCGGGAGGGAGGGGGCAGATACGCAGTATTTT. Translated, it gives CAIGREGADTQYF.

This clonotype was counted ten times or more. The chain combines TRBV20-1 with TRBJ2-3; 12 positions match TRBD2. Trimming cost V 4 bases and J 0 bases; bases outside gene matches: 2. Per germline, CDR1 DFQATT and CDR2 SNEGSKA (reference sequence). The CDR3 sequence is 15 residues long. This CDR3 reads CSAKGLAGSTDTQYF. The CDR3 DNA follows: TGCAGTGCTAAAGGACTAGCGGGAAGCACAGATACGCAGTATTTT.

This chain uses TRBV19 with TRBJ2-7, with D tentatively TRBD1 (6 bases). Trimming removed 6 bases at V and 0 bases at J, with 12 bases between. The germline V gene encodes CDR1 LNHDA and CDR2 SQIVND (reference sequence). The CDR3 runs 14 residues. Here the CDR3 DNA reads TGTGCCAGTAGAGGACAGATAAGCTCCTACGAGCAGTACTTC. It translates to CASRGQISSYEQYF.

This clonotype was counted at least ten times. The V call is TRBV28, the J call TRBJ1-2; 9 nucleotides line up with TRBD1. CDR3 length equals 15 residues. CDR1 is MDHEN and CDR2 is SYDVKM in the germline V gene. Trimming cost V 6 bases and J 4 bases; bases outside gene matches: 9. The CDR3 nucleotides are TGTGCCAGCAGATCACAGGGGGCGCCATCCTATGGCTACACCTTC. Protein sequence: CASRSQGAPSYGYTF.

The rearrangement joins TRBV16 to TRBJ1-4; TRBD1 agrees at 7 bases. The junction had 7 bases not matched to a gene; V was cut back by 0 bases and J by 3 bases. The germline V gene encodes CDR1 KGHSY and CDR2 FQNENV. This CDR3 is 17 amino acids long. Here the CDR3 reads CASSQSEGRGPNEKLFF. The CDR3 nucleotides read TGTGCCAGCAGCCAATCGGAGGGAAGGGGGCCTAATGAAAAACTGTTTTTT. The full variable domain, rest sourced from reference TRBV16 and TRBJ1-4, is GEEVAQTPKHLVRGEGQKAKLYCAPIKGHSYVFWYQQVLKNEFKFLISFQNENVFDETGMPKERFSAKCLPNSPCSLEIQATKLEDSAVYFCASSQSEGRGPNEKLFFGSGTQLSVL.

This rearrangement joins TRBV6-5 to TRBJ2-7; 9 bases map to TRBD1. V trimming: 6 bases; J trimming: 7 bases; junction bases outside the gene matches: 7. This CDR3 has 13 residues. Looked up from germline, CDR1 is MNHEY and CDR2 is SVGAGI. The CDR3 nucleotides are TGTGCCAGCAGCTACAGGGGGCCGGGGGAGCAGTACTTC. Its protein is CASSYRGPGEQYF.

V gene TRBV27 combines with J gene TRBJ1-5, with D unresolved. Trimming pared 5 bases from V and 7 bases from J, leaving 18 bases between. The CDR3 consists of 15 residues. Germline V lookup: CDR1 MNHEY, CDR2 SMNVEV (reference sequence). CDR3 bases: TGTGCCAGCAGTCCTCCCCGATCGGAAGGCCAGCCCCAGCATTTT. It specifies CASSPPRSEGQPQHF.

This clonotype was recorded a few times. The rearrangement uses TRBV3-1 and TRBJ2-4; unclear D gene. CDR3 length: 16 residues. Trimming removed 0 bases from V and 0 bases from J, with 9 bases in between. Germline loops: CDR1 LGHDT, CDR2 YNNKEL (reference sequence). The CDR3 loop is CASSQDSRLAKNIQYF. The CDR3 coding sequence is TGTGCCAGCAGCCAAGATTCTCGCTTAGCCAAAAACATTCAGTACTTC.

This clonotype was seen at least ten times. V gene TRBV7-8 combines with J gene TRBJ2-7; D remains ambiguous. The CDR3 has 14 amino acids. V lost 1 base, J lost 5 bases, and 12 bases lay in between. CDR1 and CDR2 from the germline V gene are SGHVS and FQNEAQ. This CDR3 reads CASSLEVYTHEQYF. The CDR3 bases are TGTGCCAGCAGCTTAGAGGTCTATACCCACGAGCAGTACTTC.

In this sample, this clonotype turned up many times. The chain recombines TRBV20-1 with TRBJ1-2; a possible D gene is TRBD1 (6 bases). This CDR3 spans 17 amino acids. Germline CDR1 reads DFQATT; CDR2 reads SNEGSKA (reference sequence). V lost 2 bases to trimming and J lost 4 bases, with 23 bases between them. CDR3 in DNA: TGCAGTGCTAGAAAAATATTCCTGGGGGGCGGAGGCTATGGCTACACCTTC. This gives the protein CSARKIFLGGGGYGYTF.

With regard to this clonotype: This may be a read error: a much more frequent sequence differs by one nucleotide. This sequence joins TRBV7-8 and TRBJ2-7, with D possibly TRBD2 on 6 matching bases. Germline V gene sequence: CDR1 SGHVS, CDR2 FQNEAQ. The V end lost 8 bases, the J end lost 5 bases, and 16 bases lay between the germline ends. The CDR3 is made up of 13 amino acids. The CDR3 protein is CASAFGGWDEQYF. In nucleotides, the CDR3 is TGTGCCAGCGCGTTCGGGGGTTGGGACGAGCAGTACTTC.

This clonotype was picked up many times. The chain carries TRBV2 and TRBJ1-5; TRBD1 matches at 9 bases. Germline CDR1 SNHLY, CDR2 FYNNEI. The V segment lost 6 bases and the J segment 2 bases; nucleotides outside the gene matches: 8. This CDR3 has 16 residues. The CDR3 protein is CASSLLGQGRNQPQHF. The CDR3 nucleotides are TGTGCCAGCAGCCTTTTGGGACAGGGCCGCAATCAGCCCCAGCATTTT. Supplemented by reference TRBV2 and TRBJ1-5, the full variable domain reads EPEVTQTPSHQVTQMGQEVILRCVPISNHLYFYWYRQILGQKVEFLVSFYNNEISEKSEIFDDQFSVERPDGSNFTLKIRSTKLEDSAMYFCASSLLGQGRNQPQHFGDGTRLSIL.

This clonotype was seen at least ten times. The chain uses TRBV11-2 and TRBJ2-7; D call uncertain. The germline V gene encodes CDR1 SGHAT and CDR2 FQNNGV. The CDR3 sequence is 11 residues long. V was shortened by 2 bases and J by 5 bases, with 4 bases between the two germline ends. Here the CDR3 reads CASSLPDEQYF. The CDR3 DNA follows: TGTGCCAGCAGCTTACCGGACGAGCAGTACTTC.

Worth noting for this clonotype: One end of the junction varies from germline; a read error may be responsible. The CDR3 sequence is CASSLAPSGSGEQFF. The CDR3 region has the DNA TGTGCTAGCAGCTTAGCTCCTAGCGGGAGTGGGGAGCAGTTCTTC. V is TRBV7-7 and J is TRBJ2-1; 10 nucleotides match TRBD2. The CDR3 runs to 15 residues. The germline V gene has CDR1 SSHAT and CDR2 FNYEAQ (reference sequence).

The chain employs TRBV13 and TRBJ2-1; unclear D gene. The CDR3 is 14 residues long. V lost 2 bases and J lost 2, with 7 bases in between. The germline CDR1 and CDR2 sequences are PRHDT and FYEKMQ (reference sequence). CDR3 residues: CASSLKITYNEQFF. Written as DNA, the CDR3 is TGTGCCAGCAGCTTAAAGATTACCTACAATGAGCAGTTCTTC.

This clonotype was counted at least ten times. The chain carries TRBV5-1 and TRBJ2-1; 8 bases line up with TRBD2. Germline values: CDR1 SGHRS, CDR2 YFSETQ. J gave up 6 bases and V 0 bases, and 2 bases lay outside the gene matches. The CDR3 is 14 residues long. The CDR3 is CASSLGTSSNEQFF. In DNA, the CDR3 is TGCGCCAGCAGCTTGGGGACTAGCAGCAATGAGCAGTTCTTC.

This clonotype came up many times. The chain is built from TRBV12-3 or TRBV12-4 and TRBJ1-5, with D unresolved. The CDR3 totals 14 residues. Trimming stripped 6 bases from V and 0 bases from J, with 9 bases between. CDR3 protein: CASRLGFSNQPQHF. For the CDR3, the DNA is TGTGCCAGCAGGCTAGGGTTTAGCAATCAGCCCCAGCATTTT.

The DNA of the CDR3 is TGTGCCAGCAGGCGACAGGGGGCAACTTCCGGGTACTTAAACACCGGGGAGCTGTTTTTT. This gives the protein CASRRQGATSGYLNTGELFF. The chain uses TRBV6-2 or TRBV6-3 and TRBJ2-2; TRBD1 aligns across 10 bases. The CDR3 runs to 20 residues. Per germline, CDR1 MNHEY and CDR2 SVGEGT. The V and J ends lost 6 bases and 2 bases, in that order; junction bases with no gene match: 18.

This clonotype was recorded many times. The chain couples TRBV27 to TRBJ1-5, with TRBD1 matching 11 bases. This CDR3 spans 20 amino acids. V shed 5 bases and J 0 bases; nucleotides not matched to a gene: 15. Germline V gene lookup returns CDR1 MNHEY and CDR2 SMNVEV (reference sequence). The CDR3 loop is CASSQGQGVPIDDSNQPQHF. DNA for the CDR3: TGTGCCAGCAGTCAGGGACAGGGGGTCCCTATCGACGATAGCAATCAGCCCCAGCATTTT.

The gene calls are TRBV4-1 and TRBJ1-1; D is unclear. CDR1 is MGHRA, CDR2 YSYEKL, per germline. V lost 3 bases to trimming and J lost 1 base, with 9 bases between them. The CDR3 totals 14 residues. CDR3: CASSQLIGNTEAFF. The CDR3 region has the DNA TGCGCCAGCAGCCAGCTCATAGGGAACACTGAAGCTTTCTTT.

This clonotype was observed a handful of times. V usage is TRBV6-1 and J usage is TRBJ1-2, with a possible D match to TRBD1 (5 bases). In germline, CDR1 is MNHNS, CDR2 SASEGT. V was trimmed by 9 bases and J by 7 bases, leaving 12 bases between them. This CDR3 comprises 11 residues. The CDR3 nucleotides are TGTGCCAGTTCCCAGGGTGTTGGCTACACCTTC. As protein: CASSQGVGYTF.